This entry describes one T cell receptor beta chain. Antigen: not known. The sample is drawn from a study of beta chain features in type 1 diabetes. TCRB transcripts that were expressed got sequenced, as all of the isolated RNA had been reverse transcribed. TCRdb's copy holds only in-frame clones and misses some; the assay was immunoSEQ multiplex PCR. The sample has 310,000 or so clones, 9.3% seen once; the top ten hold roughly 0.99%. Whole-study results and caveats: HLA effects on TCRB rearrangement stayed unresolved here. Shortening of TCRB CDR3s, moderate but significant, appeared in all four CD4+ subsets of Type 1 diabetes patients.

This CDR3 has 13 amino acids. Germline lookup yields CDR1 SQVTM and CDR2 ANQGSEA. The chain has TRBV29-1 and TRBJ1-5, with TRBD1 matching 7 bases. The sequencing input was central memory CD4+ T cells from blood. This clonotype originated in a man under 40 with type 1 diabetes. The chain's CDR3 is CSAGTALNQPQHF. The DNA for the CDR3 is TGCAGTGCCGGGACAGCCCTCAATCAGCCCCAGCATTTT.